Presented here are 14 T cell receptor beta chains from one specimen sequenced in a study of Ad26.COV2.S vaccination and SARS-CoV-2 variants. Treatment: around 19 received Ad26.COV2.S at low or high dose, single or two shots; several received placebo; per-sample allocation not given. It was on day 63 after the first vaccine or placebo injection that samples were taken. The protocol was immunoSEQ multiplex PCR, while the TCRdb copy is restricted to in-frame clones and leaves out a portion. The sample gives under 600,000 clones, roughly nine tenths of which show up once; over 1.5% is in the top ten. The specimen was peripheral blood, collected in a trial of Ad26.COV2.S vaccine versus placebo. These receptors came from a person aged 18-60 years who received the Ad26.COV2.S COVID-19 vaccine or a placebo.

The J gene is TRBJ2-1, the V gene TRBV10-3; TRBD2 might be the D (6 bases). CDR1 and CDR2 from the germline V gene are ENHRY and SYGVKD. The CDR3 totals 13 residues. V lost 7 bases to trimming and J lost 7 bases, with 14 bases between them. CDR3 DNA sequence: TGTGCCATCAATGTGGGACTTTCGAATGAGCAGTTCTTC. It specifies CAINVGLSNEQFF.

Remarks on this clone: A read error may account for a junction end that differs from germline. The V and J genes are TRBV18 and TRBJ1-5; 10 nucleotides line up with TRBD1. The CDR3 consists of 15 residues. Germline CDR1 reads KGHSH; CDR2 reads LQKENI. The CDR3 DNA is TGTGCCAGCTCACCTGGACAGGGGGGCAAACAGCCCCAGCATTTT. This codes for CASSPGQGGKQPQHF.

This chain uses TRBV27 with TRBJ1-5; 9 bases fit TRBD1. The length of the CDR3 is 15 residues. Trimming took 6 bases from V and 7 from J; bases not matched to a gene: 10. The germline V gene has CDR1 MNHEY and CDR2 SMNVEV (reference sequence). CDR3 nucleotide sequence: TGTGCCAGCAGAGCCACAGGGGGCGCAGCCCAGCCCCAGCATTTT. This encodes CASRATGGAAQPQHF.

This clone came up once. In nucleotides, the CDR3 is TGTGCCTGGAGTGCCGGGGGGTTTAGGAGCTCCTACGAGCAGTACTTC. The encoded protein is CAWSAGGFRSSYEQYF. V and J are TRBV30 and TRBJ2-7; 7 bases line up with TRBD2. The CDR3 runs to 16 residues. Germline V gene lookup returns CDR1 GTSNPN and CDR2 SVGIG (reference sequence). Unmatched junction bases numbered 9, after V lost 1 base and J lost 0 bases.

The chain recombines TRBV6-5 with TRBJ2-1; D is possibly TRBD1 or TRBD2 (5 bases each). Per the germline V gene, CDR1 is MNHEY and CDR2 is SVGAGI. This CDR3 comprises 15 residues. V was shortened by 0 bases and J by 5 bases, with 11 bases between the two germline ends. The CDR3 loop reads CASSYSWGSNNEQFF. In DNA, the CDR3 is TGTGCCAGCAGTTACTCCTGGGGGTCTAACAATGAGCAGTTCTTC.

CDR3 coding DNA: TGTGCCAGCAGTTACTCGACCGAGCAGGCCCGACACGATTCTTTCTTT. It codes for CASSYSTEQARHDSFF. This rearrangement joins TRBV6-5 to TRBJ1-1; D is uncertain. The CDR3 runs 16 residues. Trimming stripped 0 bases from V and 12 bases from J, with 23 bases between. Germline CDR1 reads MNHEY; CDR2 reads SVGAGI.

V usage is TRBV7-9 and J usage is TRBJ1-2, with D possibly TRBD1 on 5 matching bases. The V end lost 2 bases, the J end lost 4 bases, and 14 bases lay between the germline ends. The CDR3 has 15 residues. The germline gives CDR1 SEHNR, CDR2 FQNEAQ (reference sequence). The CDR3 DNA reads as TGTGCCAGCAGCTTACTGTACGACAGAATCTATGGCTACACCTTC. This sequence encodes CASSLLYDRIYGYTF.

The chain has TRBV2 and TRBJ2-3; D uncertain. This CDR3 is 15 amino acids long. Trimming stripped 4 bases from V and 4 bases from J, with 15 bases between. Germline values: CDR1 SNHLY, CDR2 FYNNEI. The CDR3 sequence: CASSGASNSPDTQYF. CDR3 sequence (DNA): TGTGCCAGCAGTGGGGCCAGCAATTCCCCAGATACGCAGTATTTT. Complete variable domain (other parts from reference TRBV2 and TRBJ2-3): EPEVTQTPSHQVTQMGQEVILRCVPISNHLYFYWYRQILGQKVEFLVSFYNNEISEKSEIFDDQFSVERPDGSNFTLKIRSTKLEDSAMYFCASSGASNSPDTQYFGPGTRLTVL.

The rearrangement joins TRBV21-1 to TRBJ2-7; the listed D gene, TRBD1, was not tested against the DNA. TRBV21-1 is a pseudogene. The CDR3 extends over 14 amino acids. Written as DNA, the CDR3 is TGTGCCAGCAGCTGCCGGGACACCGCCTACGAGCAGTACTTC. Translation: CASSCRDTAYEQYF.

The V and J genes are TRBV19 and TRBJ2-1; 9 bases line up with TRBD2. The ends lost 0 bases at V and 3 bases at J; junction bases unmatched: 12. The CDR3 runs to 19 residues. Germline assignment: CDR1 LNHDA and CDR2 SQIVND (reference sequence). CDR3 amino acids: CASSIEGIGGTSLYNEQFF. The CDR3 bases are TGTGCCAGTAGTATAGAGGGAATTGGGGGGACTAGCCTCTACAATGAGCAGTTCTTC.

The gene calls are TRBV5-1 and TRBJ1-1; D is uncertain. Germline CDR1 is SGHRS and CDR2 is YFSETQ. CDR3 length: 16 amino acids. V was cut by 0 bases and J by 0 bases, with 12 bases left in between. CDR3 loop: CASSLVSRQVNTEAFF. The DNA of the CDR3 is TGCGCCAGCAGCTTGGTATCTCGGCAAGTGAACACTGAAGCTTTCTTT.

The rearrangement uses TRBV6-2 or TRBV6-3 and TRBJ2-3, with 7 positions matching TRBD2. The germline V gene encodes CDR1 MNHEY and CDR2 SVGEGT. The CDR3 spans 16 residues. Trimming cost V 4 bases and J 5 bases; bases outside gene matches: 12. The CDR3 is CASSLPPGGIRDTQYF. The CDR3 region has the DNA TGTGCCAGCAGTTTACCTCCGGGGGGTATCCGAGATACGCAGTATTTT.

The rearrangement uses TRBV7-2 and TRBJ2-1; D call uncertain. V was clipped by 1 base and J by 10 bases, with 11 bases between them. Germline V gives CDR1 SGHTA, CDR2 FQGNSA. This CDR3 comprises 13 residues. CDR3 sequence: CASSLDRRREQFF. The CDR3 DNA follows: TGTGCCAGCAGCTTAGACCGTCGGCGAGAGCAGTTCTTC.

The chain uses TRBV7-2 and TRBJ2-7, with a possible D match to TRBD2 (6 bases). The CDR3 has 14 residues. V dropped 2 bases and J dropped 3 bases, with 11 bases sitting between them. CDR1 is SGHTA, CDR2 FQGNSA, per germline. The CDR3 DNA reads TGTGCCAGCAGCTTAATGGGACTGGACTACGAGCAGTACTTC. Translation gives CASSLMGLDYEQYF.